This T cell receptor beta chain was identified during a study of long-term antiretroviral therapy in people with HIV (dated 2022 in TCRdb). In terms of the full investigation: Collection of the earliest samples took place about a decade ahead of the 2015 WHO recommendation for immediate ART, at a time when ART was typically delayed until CD4 counts fell. A retrospective serial study tested whether ART initiation and durable HIV suppression were associated with changes in peripheral blood TRB repertoire composition and diversity. About 35% of the 30 participants with HIV were female. No cross-contamination during QIAcube processing turned up in test extractions that ran a monoclonal T-cell line alongside around 32 polyclonal samples. A total of 192 cryopreserved PBMC samples came from 25 to 35 adults with confirmed HIV infection and were collected serially over a mean of roughly six years (range 1-12).

The immunoSEQ hsTCRB v3.0 assay was used at survey level resolution to sequence the TRB variable region. A depth of about 40,000-50,000 T-cell genomes per sample was targeted for TRB sequencing. Pooled TRB libraries were sequenced on an Illumina MiSeq with a v3 150-cycle kit. Regarding the original processing steps: Repertoire analysis was performed in R inside a reproducible Nextflow workflow that covered QC, data transformation and analysis. LymphoSeq2, an R package for exploring AIRR-Seq data, was used to implement custom analyses. After excluding several samples that yielded fewer than 5000 total TRB sequences, fewer than 200 HIV repertoires remained for analysis. Among the 180 to 200 retained HIV repertoires, roughly 60 were collected before ART initiation and approximately 130 were collected after ART initiation. Each repertoire was downsampled to 5000 TRB nucleotide sequences, and summary statistics were averaged across 100 downsampling iterations. Only TRB sequences with CDR3 regions of at least seven amino acids were retained for analysis. Two measures captured diversity: a Shannon entropy-derived clonality score and the Gini coefficient. In the repertoire networks, any two of the top 5000 CDR3 amino acid sequences were linked whenever the two sequences differed by an edit distance of one. Antigen specificity groups and MHC restriction were predicted for TRB CDR3 amino acid sequences with GLIPH2. To flag known CMV, EBV, HIV or tissue antigen associations, CDR3 amino acid sequences were matched against VDJdb and McPAS-TCR. Pre-ART, post-ART and control groups were compared with Wilcoxon signed-rank tests and Holm-Bonferroni correction. Drawn from immuneACCESS, this table holds only the in-frame rearrangements with V and J called that TCRdb kept. Clones are partly lost; checked studies trace under half to an unresolved V gene and leave the rest unexplained. Clone size and the V and J calls come from that table; the DNA yielded D and trimming. This sample comprises about 29,000 clones, 85% to 90% of them detected only once. Around 9% of the sample is held by the ten biggest clonotypes.

Broad study findings and their caveats: Compared with controls, HIV repertoires had narrower CDR3 length ranges, and the network structure pointed to an antigen-experienced repertoire that shifted only slightly toward naive after ART. Starting ART was linked to a significant rise in TRB diversity, yet even after long-term ART the diversity remained significantly lower than in transplant donor controls. Unsorted PBMC were profiled instead of sorted CD4+ and CD8+ T cells because pre-ART samples had limited cell numbers. Inferences about post-ART repertoire changes are limited because no data were available on ART adherence, viral resistance or therapy changes. Expanded TRB clones identified before ART initiation dominated the repertoire at all time points, although this dominance fluctuated and declined in many PLHIV after ART. The samples were dated from about 2003 to 2017, and the ART regimens that were used may be less effective than current ART regimens. Since PBMC availability was limited, sequencing covered only the TCR beta chain, with no alpha chain pairing.

Inclusion was restricted to participants for whom at least one PBMC sample before ART initiation and at least two post-ART samples were available. Every participant with HIV received treatment in the United States of America. Before DNA extraction, cryopreserved samples of 1-10 million PBMC were thawed and washed. At the time of the earliest PBMC sample, participants with HIV were aged between about 20 and 60 years. PBMC samples were contributed by each participant from 1-4 timepoints before ART initiation and 2-8 timepoints after ART initiation, with a median of 7 samples. For every participant, serial HIV viral load, CD4+ T-cell count, ART history and demographic data were obtained. Genomic DNA was extracted from unsorted PBMC with a Qiagen kit on a QIAcube, processed in batches of 12 samples. CDR3 length: 13 amino acids, cysteine to phenylalanine. The sequence is cut down to CDR3 DNA, 39 bases in frame from base 1. V gives up 3 bases and J gives up 6 bases, and the segment between their germline ends measures 11 bases. The germline V gene supplies CDR1 KGHSH and CDR2 LQKENI.

As to this clone: There is no known antigen for this receptor. Per-base quality was not reported, and no clone a single base away is much larger than it.

The starting material was unsorted PBMCs, obtained 3.2 years before starting antiretroviral therapy. The chain joins TRBV18 to TRBJ1-1; no D segment can be confidently identified. The TCR was taken from a man in his fifties or sixties with HIV. CDR3 protein: CASSPPDGPEAFF. The DNA is as follows: TGTGCCAGCTCACCGCCTGACGGCCCTGAAGCTTTCTTT.